Shown below are 20 T cell receptor beta chains from a single sample sequenced in a study of shared clonotypes between healthy human individuals. Sequencing used immunoSEQ multiplex PCR; TCRdb keeps in-frame clones, though not all of them. Seen here are around 2.5 million clones, over 85% observed once, and the top ten hold more than 0.35%. The sequencing input was naive CD4+ T cells from PBMCs. The subset is: CD45RA+ positively selected. All receptors derive from a man between 18 and 35 years old in good health. Some clones in this sample may be carry-over from other donors' samples.

The chain joins TRBV4-3 to TRBJ1-2; maybe TRBD1 (6 bases). Deletions cut 4 bases from V and 3 bases from J, with 18 bases between. In germline, CDR1 is LGHNA, CDR2 YSLEER. The CDR3 extends over 16 amino acids. The CDR3 loop is CASSPSLGGNYYGYTF. The CDR3 nucleotides are TGCGCCAGCAGCCCCTCGTTGGGGGGCAATTACTATGGCTACACCTTC.

A word on this clone: A read error may produce the germline difference seen at one junction end. The chain combines TRBV10-3 with TRBJ1-2; 7 bases agree with TRBD1. In germline, CDR1 is ENHRY, CDR2 SYGVKD. The CDR3 contains 17 residues. The CDR3 region has the DNA TGTGCCATCCTCCGAGGGGACAGCCCTACTAAAAACTATAGCTACACCTTC. Residues: CAILRGDSPTKNYSYTF.

The chain employs TRBV4-2 and TRBJ1-2; 8 bases line up with TRBD1. CDR3 length: 15 amino acids. V lost 1 base to trimming and J lost 5 bases; unmatched junction nucleotides: 6. Per germline, CDR1 LGHNA and CDR2 YNFKEQ. In DNA form, the CDR3 reads TGTGCCAGCAGCCAAGGAACCGGGACAGGATATGGCTACACCTTC. Its protein is CASSQGTGTGYGYTF.

The V and J genes are TRBV6-5 and TRBJ2-1; D is undetermined. The CDR3 spans 12 residues. V was clipped by 2 bases and J by 9 bases, with 8 bases between them. Germline loops: CDR1 MNHEY, CDR2 SVGAGI. The CDR3 DNA reads as TGTGCCAGCAGTTACCAGGTCGGTGAGCAGTTCTTC. Protein product: CASSYQVGEQFF.

CDR3 loop: CASRAFSGQGAETQYF. The CDR3 DNA reads as TGTGCCAGTAGAGCGTTCTCGGGACAGGGGGCGGAGACCCAGTACTTC. V usage is TRBV19 and J usage is TRBJ2-5; 12 bases match TRBD1. This CDR3 is built from 16 residues. Looked up from germline, CDR1 is LNHDA and CDR2 is SQIVND (reference sequence). Losses at the gene ends were 6 bases for V and 5 bases for J; bases not matched to a gene: 10.

This chain links TRBV2 with TRBJ1-1; 7 bases are shared with TRBD1. The CDR3 sequence is 12 residues long. Germline V gives CDR1 SNHLY, CDR2 FYNNEI. Losses at the gene ends were 0 bases for V and 11 bases for J; bases not matched to a gene: 3. CDR3: CASSEAGQKAFF. In DNA, the CDR3 is TGTGCCAGCAGTGAAGCGGGACAGAAGGCTTTCTTT.

This chain uses TRBV5-1 with TRBJ2-7, with D perhaps matching TRBD2 (5 bases). The CDR3 is made up of 15 amino acids. The germline V gene has CDR1 SGHRS and CDR2 YFSETQ. The V end was cut by 2 bases, the J end by 4 bases, with 16 bases between. The CDR3 nucleotides are TGCGCCAGCAGCTTAATTCCTGGGGAGCGGTACGAGCAGTACTTC. It encodes CASSLIPGERYEQYF.

The rearrangement links TRBV5-1 to TRBJ2-7, with TRBD1 matching over 12 bases. CDR1 is SGHRS and CDR2 is YFSETQ in the germline V gene. The CDR3 runs 15 residues. With 4 bases clipped from V and 2 bases from J, the junction kept 4 bases outside the gene matches. The CDR3: CASSGGQGATYEQYF. DNA for the CDR3: TGCGCCAGCAGCGGGGGACAGGGGGCTACCTACGAGCAGTACTTC. Full variable domain (missing parts from reference TRBV5-1 and TRBJ2-7): KAGVTQTPRYLIKTRGQQVTLSCSPISGHRSVSWYQQTPGQGLQFLFEYFSETQRNKGNFPGRFSGRQFSNSRSEMNVSTLELGDSALYLCASSGGQGATYEQYFGPGTRLTVT.

J is TRBJ2-2 and V is TRBV18, with D possibly being TRBD2 (6 bases). CDR1 KGHSH and CDR2 LQKENI come from the germline V gene. This CDR3 comprises 14 residues. V was shortened by 8 bases and J by 2 bases, with 12 bases between the two germline ends. The DNA of the CDR3 is TGTGCCAGCGGCCCTAGCGCCAACACCGGGGAGCTGTTTTTT. Residues: CASGPSANTGELFF. Based on the CDR3 plus reference TRBV18 and TRBJ2-2, the full variable domain is NAGVMQNPRHLVRRRGQEARLRCSPMKGHSHVYWYRQLPEEGLKFMVYLQKENIIDESGMPKERFSAEFPKEGPSILRIQQVVRGDSAAYFCASGPSANTGELFFGEGSRLTVL.

This rearrangement joins TRBV7-9 to TRBJ2-7; D possibly matches TRBD1 or TRBD2 (6 bases each). The CDR3 totals 15 residues. Trimming stripped 0 bases from V and 2 bases from J, with 11 bases between. Per germline, CDR1 SEHNR and CDR2 FQNEAQ (reference sequence). The CDR3 DNA sequence: TGTGCCAGCAGCTTAGCGCAAGGGGGGCCCTACGAGCAGTACTTC. Protein sequence: CASSLAQGGPYEQYF.

V is TRBV7-2 and J is TRBJ1-2, with D unresolved. V lost 5 bases and J 3 bases, leaving 16 bases between the germline ends. Looked up from germline, CDR1 is SGHTA and CDR2 is FQGNSA. CDR3 length: 15 amino acids. Here the CDR3 DNA reads TGTGCCAGCAGCCCCCCCGAGGGTAGGGACTATGGCTACACCTTC. Protein sequence: CASSPPEGRDYGYTF.

The genes are TRBV21-1 and TRBJ2-1. TRBV21-1 represents a pseudogene. The CDR3 runs 20 residues. DNA of the CDR3: TGTGCCAGCAGCTCCCTTGGACAGGGAGTAAGGGAGCGGGAGAGCGATGAGCAGTTCTTC. Translation: CASSSLGQGVRERESDEQFF.

The chain joins TRBV15 to TRBJ1-2; D is unclear. Per germline, CDR1 LNHNV and CDR2 YYDKDF (reference sequence). V lost 9 bases, J lost 8 bases, and 19 bases lay in between. This CDR3 has 13 amino acids. The CDR3 DNA sequence: TGTGCCACAAACAACCGAGCACAAGCCGGCTACACCTTC. Its translation: CATNNRAQAGYTF. Together with reference TRBV15 and TRBJ1-2, the CDR3 gives the full variable domain: DAMVIQNPRYQVTQFGKPVTLSCSQTLNHNVMYWYQQKSSQAPKLLFHYYDKDFNNEADTPDNFQSRRPNTSFCFLDIRSPGLGDTAMYLCATNNRAQAGYTFGSGTRLTVV.

This clone was detected a few times. J is TRBJ1-5 and V is TRBV28; D is unresolved. Germline V gene lookup returns CDR1 MDHEN and CDR2 SYDVKM. The CDR3 consists of 14 residues. Trimming took 5 bases from V and 0 from J, leaving 8 bases between them. CDR3 region: CASSVTYSNQPQHF. The CDR3 DNA is TGTGCCAGCAGTGTGACGTATAGCAATCAGCCCCAGCATTTT. The complete variable domain, with remaining parts taken from reference TRBV28 and TRBJ1-5, reads DVKVTQSSRYLVKRTGEKVFLECVQDMDHENMFWYRQDPGLGLRLIYFSYDVKMKEKGDIPEGYSVSREKKERFSLILESASTNQTSMYLCASSVTYSNQPQHFGDGTRLSIL.

V and J are TRBV4-2 and TRBJ2-3; D possibly matches TRBD1 or TRBD2 (5 bases each). Germline values: CDR1 LGHNA, CDR2 YNFKEQ. The CDR3 spans 13 residues. Trimming stripped 8 bases from V and 5 bases from J, with 14 bases between. The CDR3 sequence is CASGDLGIDTQYF. The CDR3 nucleotides are TGTGCCAGCGGGGACCTCGGAATAGATACGCAGTATTTT.

The rearrangement joins TRBV10-3 to TRBJ2-5, with no clear D. Looked up from germline, CDR1 is ENHRY and CDR2 is SYGVKD. The CDR3 runs to 13 residues. V shed 10 bases and J shed 3 bases, with 15 bases lying between them. CDR3 coding DNA: TGTGCCACCCCACGGGCCCTAGAAGAGACCCAGTACTTC. It encodes CATPRALEETQYF.

This clone is a singleton in its sample. The chain carries TRBV19 and TRBJ2-2; the D gene could be TRBD1 or TRBD2 (6 bases each). The CDR3 totals 15 residues. Germline values: CDR1 LNHDA, CDR2 SQIVND (reference sequence). V gave up 6 bases and J gave up 6 bases, with 17 bases separating them. CDR3 in amino acids: CASRRPGAGAGELFF. CDR3 bases: TGTGCCAGTAGGCGTCCGGGGGCTGGGGCCGGGGAGCTGTTTTTT.

The genes are TRBV28 and TRBJ2-7; TRBD1 is a possible D gene (5 bases). The ends were cut back, 2 bases at V and 0 bases at J, with 14 bases in the middle. Germline V CDR1 and CDR2: MDHEN, SYDVKM. The length of the CDR3 is 16 residues. CDR3 residues: CASSLIASGPSYEQYF. As DNA, the CDR3 is TGTGCCAGCAGTTTAATAGCTTCAGGGCCCTCCTACGAGCAGTACTTC.

This sequence joins TRBV4-2 and TRBJ1-2; D gene uncertain. The V end lost 0 bases, the J end lost 3 bases, and 11 bases lay between the germline ends. The CDR3 runs 15 residues. Germline CDR1 reads LGHNA; CDR2 reads YNFKEQ. CDR3 nucleotide sequence: TGTGCCAGCAGCCAAGAGGGCCGTCCCTACTATGGCTACACCTTC. Its translation is CASSQEGRPYYGYTF.

This clone has just one count. The V and J genes are TRBV7-8 and TRBJ1-1, with D hard to call. In germline, CDR1 is SGHVS, CDR2 FQNEAQ. V was cut by 5 bases and J by 3 bases, with 13 bases left in between. This CDR3 is built from 14 residues. CDR3 residues: CASSPPDQYTEAFF. The CDR3 DNA sequence: TGTGCCAGCAGCCCGCCGGACCAATACACTGAAGCTTTCTTT. The whole variable domain, remainder taken from reference TRBV7-8 and TRBJ1-1, is GAGVSQSPRYKVAKRGQDVALRCDPISGHVSLFWYQQALGQGPEFLTYFQNEAQLDKSGLPSDRFFAERPEGSVSTLKIQRTQQEDSAVYLCASSPPDQYTEAFFGQGTRLTVV.